Listed here is a single TCR beta chain. What it binds is not known. Trimming left V 0 bases short and J 0 bases short, with 16 bases between. In germline, CDR1 is SGDLS, CDR2 YYNGEE. CDR3 size: 18 residues. This specimen belongs to a study of radiation and T cells in renal cell carcinoma. Findings and caveats of the study: Pretreatment tumor biopsies were lacking, so baseline clonotypes are unknown. From baseline, blood top tumor clonotypes peaked at 2 weeks post-radiation.

The time point was: baseline pretreatment blood. The treatment denotes: 15 Gy SBRT to primary tumor, nephrectomy 4 weeks later. Serial blood draws occurred at baseline and 2 and 4 weeks post-SBRT. Clones were read by immunoSEQ multiplex PCR, and TCRdb kept only the in-frame ones, dropping some. The sample includes roughly 100,000 clones, around 88% of them seen just once. The sequence derives from a man over 45 with renal cell carcinoma. The source was blood, collected from a patient whose treatment included radiotherapy and nephrectomy. This chain connects TRBV9 to TRBJ2-1, with a possible D match to TRBD2 (5 bases). In nucleotides, the CDR3 is TGTGCCAGCAGCGTAGCCATTAATAGCGCGAGCTCCTACAATGAGCAGTTCTTC. Protein product: CASSVAINSASSYNEQFF. Variable domain in full (rest from reference TRBV9 and TRBJ2-1): DSGVTQTPKHLITATGQRVTLRCSPRSGDLSVYWYQQSLDQGLQFLIQYYNGEERAKGNILERFSAQQFPDLHSELNLSSLELGDSALYFCASSVAINSASSYNEQFFGPGTRLTVL.